In this sample, the clone carrying this T cell receptor beta chain turned up a few times. The antigen is undetermined. This specimen belongs to a study of beta chain features in type 1 diabetes. Study-wide background: On cell yields, gender and age, patients and healthy donors were similar.

General study results and limits: Reduced insertions and increased deletions marked VDJ junctions in type 1 diabetes patients. For Type 1 diabetes patients, all four CD4+ subsets carried TCRB CDR3s that were moderately but significantly shorter.

Germline lookup yields CDR1 SGHRS and CDR2 YFSETQ. J was trimmed by 5 bases and V by 0 bases; bases with no gene match: 3. The CDR3 length is 15 residues. Of the isolated RNA, all was reverse transcribed, and so the sequenced material was expressed TCRB transcripts. The data were produced by immunoSEQ multiplex PCR, yet TCRdb's version contains in-frame clones alone and is incomplete. The sample shows around 150,000 clones, around 8.3% of them seen only once. Purities in excess of 95% were seen in all sorted populations. This sequence was found in a woman aged 18 to 35 with type 1 diabetes. This chain links TRBV5-1 with TRBJ2-7; 12 bases align to TRBD1. The sequenced material came from central memory CD4+ T cells from blood. This chain's CDR3 is CASSLGGQGANEQYF. The CDR3 DNA sequence: TGCGCCAGCAGCTTGGGGGGACAGGGGGCAAACGAGCAGTACTTC. Full variable domain (outside the CDR3, taken from reference TRBV5-1 and TRBJ2-7): KAGVTQTPRYLIKTRGQQVTLSCSPISGHRSVSWYQQTPGQGLQFLFEYFSETQRNKGNFPGRFSGRQFSNSRSEMNVSTLELGDSALYLCASSLGGQGANEQYFGPGTRLTVT.